This record covers a single T cell receptor beta chain. Its matching antigen is unknown. The extraction recovered at least 6 micrograms of total RNA per sample. Sample-barcoded 5' priming and a J-beta primer mix drove a second PCR of roughly 6 to 12 cycles. A template-switch adaptor containing 12 random nucleotides labeled each cDNA molecule. TCRdb called the 5' RACE reads again in MiXCR, with one record for every CDR3 protein. Here the sample spans about 1.5 million distinct CDR3 sequences, roughly 43% being singletons. This specimen comes from a study of blood T cells in healthy people across ages. Study outcomes and limitations: Roughly linearly, TCR beta diversity per million T cells fell as age increased.

Sequenced: blood. This clonotype originated in a woman aged 18-30 years in good health.

The CDR3 DNA follows: TGTGCCAGCAGCATAGAGCCCACAGATACGCAGTATTTT. Encoded protein: CASSIEPTDTQYF. V and J are TRBV7-3 and TRBJ2-3; D unclear. Trimming shortened V by 5 bases and J by 2 bases, and 8 bases separated the two germline ends. This CDR3 region has 13 residues. The germline V gene has CDR1 SGHTA and CDR2 FQGTGA. The whole variable domain, filled in from reference TRBV7-3 and TRBJ2-3, reads GAGVSQTPSNKVTEKGKYVELRCDPISGHTALYWYRQSLGQGPEFLIYFQGTGAADDSGLPNDRFFAVRPEGSVSTLKIQRTERGDSAVYLCASSIEPTDTQYFGPGTRLTVL.